A single sample gave rise to the 14 T cell receptor beta chains below, sequenced in a study of blood T cell repertoires in COVID-19. TCRdb's copy holds only in-frame clones and misses some; the assay was immunoSEQ multiplex PCR. The data contain 14,000 or so clones, 65% to 80% of them seen just once; the ten biggest clones take up roughly 19%. Sequenced sample: peripheral blood. These receptors were collected from a boy aged 2 to 10 with active or convalescent COVID-19.

This clone was detected once. This chain connects TRBV6-1 to TRBJ2-1, with 13 bases that match TRBD2. The CDR3 has 16 residues. Trimming removed 3 bases from V and 4 bases from J; junction bases left unmatched: 3. Per the germline V gene, CDR1 is MNHNS and CDR2 is SASEGT. In DNA form, the CDR3 reads TGTGCCAGCAGTGACCGACTAGCGGGAGGATACAATGAGCAGTTCTTC. Encoded protein: CASSDRLAGGYNEQFF.

The chain combines TRBV9 with TRBJ1-4; 7 positions match TRBD1. V lost 2 bases and J lost 10; bases outside the gene matches: 8. The CDR3 loop spans 14 amino acids. The germline gives CDR1 SGDLS, CDR2 YYNGEE. CDR3 sequence (DNA): TGTGCCAGCAGCGTGACAGGGATTGGCGGAAAACTGTTTTTT. Amino acids: CASSVTGIGGKLFF.

The V and J genes are TRBV28 and TRBJ2-3; tentative D call: TRBD2 (5 bases). CDR3 length: 14 residues. The germline V gene encodes CDR1 MDHEN and CDR2 SYDVKM. Trimming left V 3 bases short and J 2 bases short, with 9 bases between. CDR3 region: CASSLPGNTDTQYF. The CDR3, as DNA: TGTGCCAGCAGTTTGCCGGGGAACACAGATACGCAGTATTTT.

This sequence joins TRBV6-6 and TRBJ1-2, with a tentative D call TRBD1 (5 bases). Germline V lookup: CDR1 MNHNY, CDR2 SVGAGI (reference sequence). V lost 6 bases and J 2 bases, leaving 16 bases between the germline ends. This CDR3 has 15 amino acids. CDR3 sequence (DNA): TGTGCCAGCAGCCCATCTCAGGGTCGGAACTATGGCTACACCTTC. Amino acid sequence: CASSPSQGRNYGYTF.

The rearrangement joins TRBV5-1 to TRBJ2-7; TRBD1 matches at 9 bases. This CDR3 has 14 amino acids. Germline V gene lookup returns CDR1 SGHRS and CDR2 YFSETQ. Trimming at V came to 4 bases and at J to 6 bases, leaving 8 bases not matched to a gene. The CDR3 DNA follows: TGCGCCAGCAGCCCCTGGGACAGGGCCCGCGAGCAGTACTTC. Protein product: CASSPWDRAREQYF.

The chain links TRBV5-1 to TRBJ1-2; 10 bases map to TRBD1. Unmatched junction bases numbered 11, after V lost 4 bases and J lost 2 bases. The CDR3 consists of 17 residues. Germline CDR1 and CDR2: SGHRS and YFSETQ. The CDR3 loop reads CASSPRDRGRSNYGYTF. CDR3 coding DNA: TGCGCCAGCAGCCCCCGGGACAGGGGAAGGTCGAACTATGGCTACACCTTC.

This chain links TRBV27 with TRBJ1-6; possibly TRBD1 for D (5 bases). Germline values: CDR1 MNHEY, CDR2 SMNVEV (reference sequence). V lost 6 bases, J lost 1 base, and 10 bases lay in between. This CDR3 spans 15 amino acids. CDR3 in DNA: TGTGCCAGCAGCCGGGGGGGATCCTATAATTCACCCCTCCACTTT. Amino acids: CASSRGGSYNSPLHF.

This clone was found a few times. The chain carries TRBV5-1 and TRBJ2-2, with 7 bases that match TRBD2. Per the germline V gene, CDR1 is SGHRS and CDR2 is YFSETQ. The CDR3 is made up of 15 amino acids. V gave up 4 bases and J gave up 6 bases; unmatched junction bases: 9. The CDR3, as DNA: TGCGCCAGCAGCACCGGGGAGGGATTGGCCGGGGAGCTGTTTTTT. Translation gives CASSTGEGLAGELFF.

In this sample, this clone turned up a few times. V usage is TRBV10-2 and J usage is TRBJ2-7; 9 positions match TRBD2. With 7 bases clipped from V and 5 bases from J, the junction kept 9 bases outside the gene matches. The germline V gene encodes CDR1 WSHSY and CDR2 SAAADI. This CDR3 has 14 amino acids. The CDR3 here is CASTSGGLANEQYF. CDR3 sequence (DNA): TGCGCCAGCACATCTGGGGGACTAGCCAACGAGCAGTACTTC.

The chain has TRBV4-3 and TRBJ1-4, with D possibly matching TRBD1 (5 bases). V lost 3 bases and J 0 bases, leaving 11 bases between the germline ends. The CDR3 is 16 residues long. Germline V lookup: CDR1 LGHNA, CDR2 YSLEER. The CDR3 bases are TGCGCCAGCAGCCAGACAGACTCAGCAACTAATGAAAAACTGTTTTTT. It specifies CASSQTDSATNEKLFF.

This clone was seen a handful of times. The gene calls are TRBV5-5 and TRBJ1-5; D gene unclear. This CDR3 has 16 amino acids. Germline values: CDR1 SGHKS, CDR2 YYEKEE (reference sequence). Trimming shortened V by 4 bases and J by 2 bases, and 16 bases separated the two germline ends. CDR3 nucleotides: TGTGCCAGCAGCCGCCTAGCCTTCGGAGGCAATCAGCCCCAGCATTTT. Its translation is CASSRLAFGGNQPQHF.

The chain links TRBV11-2 to TRBJ2-1; D remains ambiguous. CDR1 and CDR2 (germline): SGHAT, FQNNGV. V was pared by 1 base and J by 6 bases, with 10 bases between. The CDR3 runs 14 residues. CDR3 DNA: TGTGCCAGCAGCTTAGCCCGTAGTGGCAATGAGCAGTTCTTC. It is translated as CASSLARSGNEQFF.

The gene calls are TRBV11-2 and TRBJ1-4, with D tentatively TRBD1 (5 bases). The germline V gene encodes CDR1 SGHAT and CDR2 FQNNGV. The CDR3 has 18 residues. The germline V and J ends were trimmed by 1 base and 5 bases, with 20 bases remaining between them. The CDR3 protein is CASSLGARAWQGNEKLFF. The CDR3 DNA follows: TGTGCCAGCAGCTTAGGGGCTAGGGCATGGCAGGGCAATGAAAAACTGTTTTTT.

This clone was counted between two and nine times. The chain employs TRBV7-2 and TRBJ1-4; TRBD1 matches 7 bases. Trimming at V came to 5 bases and at J to 8 bases, leaving 11 bases not matched to a gene. CDR1 is SGHTA, CDR2 FQGNSA, per germline. CDR3 size: 15 residues. The CDR3 coding sequence is TGTGCCAGCAGCCCGGGTGCAGGGGGGTACGAAAAACTGTTTTTT. Translating it yields CASSPGAGGYEKLFF.